The clone carrying this T cell receptor beta chain has at least ten counts. Its specificity is not known. These data come from a study of breast tumors, draining lymph nodes, adjacent tissues. Study-wide results and limits: Most tumor T cells seemingly derive from lymph node, then expand in tumor. Tumors had less TCR diversity than lymph nodes, more than nontumor tissue. That most tumor T cells come from lymph nodes remained unproven.

TCRdb recomputed calls from the multiplex PCR reads with MiXCR, one row per CDR3 protein. This table holds more than 200,000 distinct CDR3 sequences, 32% found once. The CDR3 sequence is 15 residues long. Germline V gives CDR1 LGHNA, CDR2 YNFKEQ. V was pared by 1 base and J by 5 bases, with 7 bases of the junction left unmatched. Axillary draining lymph nodes of breast cancer patients supplied the node samples. The receptor was isolated from a female donor with breast cancer. Some clones in this sample may be carry-over from other donors' samples. The V call is TRBV4-2, the J call TRBJ2-5; 7 nucleotides line up with TRBD1. The sequenced sample was axillary lymph node tissue. The CDR3: CASSQATGVGETQYF. CDR3 bases: TGTGCCAGCAGCCAAGCAACAGGGGTTGGGGAGACCCAGTACTTC.